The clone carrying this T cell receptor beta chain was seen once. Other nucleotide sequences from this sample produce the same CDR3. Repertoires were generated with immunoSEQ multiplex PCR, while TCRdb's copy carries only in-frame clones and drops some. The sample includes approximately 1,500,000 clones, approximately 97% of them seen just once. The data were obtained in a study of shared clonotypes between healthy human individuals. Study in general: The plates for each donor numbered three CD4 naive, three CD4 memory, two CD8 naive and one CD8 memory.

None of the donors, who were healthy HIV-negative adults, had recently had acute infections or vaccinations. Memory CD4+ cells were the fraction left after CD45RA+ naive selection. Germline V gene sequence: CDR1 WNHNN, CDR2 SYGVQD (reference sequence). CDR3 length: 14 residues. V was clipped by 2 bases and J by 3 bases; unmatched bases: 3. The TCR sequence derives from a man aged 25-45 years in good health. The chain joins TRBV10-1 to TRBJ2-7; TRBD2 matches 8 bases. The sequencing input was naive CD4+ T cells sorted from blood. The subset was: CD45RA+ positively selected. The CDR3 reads CASSEGLAGYEQYF. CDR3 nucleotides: TGCGCCAGCAGTGAGGGTCTAGCGGGCTACGAGCAGTACTTC.